This is a list of T cell receptor beta chains from one sample in a study of blood T cell repertoires in COVID-19. Here immunoSEQ multiplex PCR was the method, and the copy in TCRdb shows in-frame clones only, minus some. The sample consists of over 150,000 clones, 70% to 90% of them appearing once. Sequencing used peripheral blood. Receptors were obtained from a man in his forties or fifties with active or convalescent COVID-19. The CDR3 runs from the conserved cysteine through the conserved F or W. A D gene is named only where the DNA matches it firmly. Not every row has a clone size; where given, it reads once, few, many or a size class.

cdr3_aa	cdr3_nt	clone_size	v_call	j_call	d_call
CSVDQGLDEQYF	TGCAGCGTTGATCAGGGTCTCGACGAGCAGTACTTC	NA	TRBV29-1	TRBJ2-7	NA
CASSGPGGGSGEQFF	TGTGCCAGCAGTGGTCCCGGGGGTGGGTCGGGTGAGCAGTTCTTC	few	TRBV2	TRBJ2-1	NA
CASSMLGDKVAEAFF	TGTGCCAGTAGTATGCTCGGGGACAAGGTGGCTGAAGCTTTCTTT	NA	TRBV19	TRBJ1-1	NA
CASSQDSLTEQFF	TGTGCCAGCAGCCAAGATAGCCTGACGGAGCAGTTCTTC	NA	TRBV4-2	TRBJ2-1	NA
CASSPQGLNGYTF	TGTGCCAGCTCACCACAGGGGTTAAATGGCTACACCTTC	NA	TRBV18	TRBJ1-2	NA
CASSQAMDFLNTEAFF	TGTGCCAGCAGCCAAGCAATGGACTTCCTGAACACTGAAGCTTTCTTT	NA	TRBV14	TRBJ1-1	NA
CASSPPEGQGADTQYF	TGTGCCAGCAGCCCCCCGGAGGGGCAGGGGGCAGATACGCAGTATTTT	few	TRBV21-1	TRBJ2-3	NA
CASSPTSFNEQFF	TGTGCCAGCAGCCCCACTAGCTTCAATGAGCAGTTCTTC	once	TRBV27	TRBJ2-1	NA
CASSPIPTPLTYNEQFF	TGCGCCAGCAGCCCGATCCCCACTCCGCTTACTTACAATGAGCAGTTCTTC	NA	TRBV4-1	TRBJ2-1	NA
CASRSTSGKNIQYF	TGTGCCAGCAGGTCTACTAGCGGGAAAAACATTCAGTACTTC	NA	TRBV6-5	TRBJ2-4	TRBD2
CASSHTNNSPLHF	TGTGCCAGCAGTCACACGAATAATTCACCCCTCCACTTT	NA	TRBV6-2/TRBV6-3	TRBJ1-6	NA
CTSWDREGGYTF	TGTACCTCTTGGGACAGGGAGGGGGGCTACACCTTC	NA	TRBV28	TRBJ1-2	TRBD1
CASSRDSEYGYTF	TGCGCCAGCAGCCGGGACAGCGAATATGGCTACACCTTC	NA	TRBV4-3	TRBJ1-2	TRBD1
CASSTAGTLPYEQYF	TGTGCCAGCAGTACCGCTGGGACACTACCCTACGAGCAGTACTTC	NA	TRBV28	TRBJ2-7	NA
CASSLEAGLGPDTQYF	TGCGCCAGCAGCTTGGAGGCGGGACTAGGGCCCGATACGCAGTATTTT	NA	TRBV5-1	TRBJ2-3	TRBD2